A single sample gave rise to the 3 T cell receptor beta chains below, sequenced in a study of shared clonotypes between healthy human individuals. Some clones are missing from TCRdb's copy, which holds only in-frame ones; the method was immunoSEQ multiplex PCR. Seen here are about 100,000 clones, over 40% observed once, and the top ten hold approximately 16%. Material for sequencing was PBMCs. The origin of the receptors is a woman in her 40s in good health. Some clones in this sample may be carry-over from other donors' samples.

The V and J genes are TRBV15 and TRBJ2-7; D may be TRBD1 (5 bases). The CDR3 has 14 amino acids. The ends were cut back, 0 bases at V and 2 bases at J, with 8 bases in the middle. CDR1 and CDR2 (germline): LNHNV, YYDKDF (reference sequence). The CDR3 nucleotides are TGTGCCACCAGCAGAGAGGGCAGGGCCTACGAGCAGTACTTC. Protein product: CATSREGRAYEQYF.

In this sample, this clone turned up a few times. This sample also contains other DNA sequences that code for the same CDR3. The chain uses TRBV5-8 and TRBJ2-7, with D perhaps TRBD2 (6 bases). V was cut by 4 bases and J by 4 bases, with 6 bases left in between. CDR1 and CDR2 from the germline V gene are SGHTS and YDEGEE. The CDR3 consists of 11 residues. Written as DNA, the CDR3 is TGTGCCAGCAGCCGGGGGTACGAGCAGTACTTC. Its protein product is CASSRGYEQYF.

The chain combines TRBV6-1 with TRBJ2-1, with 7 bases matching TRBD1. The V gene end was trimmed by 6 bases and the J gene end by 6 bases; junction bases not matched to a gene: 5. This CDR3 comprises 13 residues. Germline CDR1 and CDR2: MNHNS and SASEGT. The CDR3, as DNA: TGTGCCAGCAGGGAGTCAGGGGGCAATGAGCAGTTCTTC. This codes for CASRESGGNEQFF.